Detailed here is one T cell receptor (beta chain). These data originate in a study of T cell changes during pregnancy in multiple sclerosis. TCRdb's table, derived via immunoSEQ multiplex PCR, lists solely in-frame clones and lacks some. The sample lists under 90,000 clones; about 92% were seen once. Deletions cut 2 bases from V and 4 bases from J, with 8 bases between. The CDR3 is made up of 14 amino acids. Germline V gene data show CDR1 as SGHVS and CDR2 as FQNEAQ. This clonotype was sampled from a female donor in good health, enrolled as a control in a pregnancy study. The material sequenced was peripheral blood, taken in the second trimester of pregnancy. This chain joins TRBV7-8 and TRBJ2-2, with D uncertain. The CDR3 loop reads CASSLSTGTGELFF. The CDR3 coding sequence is TGTGCCAGCAGCTTAAGCACGGGCACCGGGGAGCTGTTTTTT.